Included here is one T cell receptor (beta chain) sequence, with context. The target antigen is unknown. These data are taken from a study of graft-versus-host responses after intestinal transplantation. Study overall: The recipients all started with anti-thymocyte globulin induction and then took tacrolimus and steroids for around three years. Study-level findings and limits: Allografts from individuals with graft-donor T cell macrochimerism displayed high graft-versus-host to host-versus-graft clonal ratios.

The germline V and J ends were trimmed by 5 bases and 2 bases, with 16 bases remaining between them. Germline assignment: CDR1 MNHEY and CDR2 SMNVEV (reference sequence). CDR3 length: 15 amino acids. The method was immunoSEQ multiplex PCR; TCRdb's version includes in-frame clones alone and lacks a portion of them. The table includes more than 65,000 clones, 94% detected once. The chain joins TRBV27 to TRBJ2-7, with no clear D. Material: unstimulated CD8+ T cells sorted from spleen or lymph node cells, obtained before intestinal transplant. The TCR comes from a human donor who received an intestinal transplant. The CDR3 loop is CASSPLPGGTYEQYF. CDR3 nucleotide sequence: TGTGCCAGCAGTCCCCTCCCAGGCGGAACCTACGAGCAGTACTTC.